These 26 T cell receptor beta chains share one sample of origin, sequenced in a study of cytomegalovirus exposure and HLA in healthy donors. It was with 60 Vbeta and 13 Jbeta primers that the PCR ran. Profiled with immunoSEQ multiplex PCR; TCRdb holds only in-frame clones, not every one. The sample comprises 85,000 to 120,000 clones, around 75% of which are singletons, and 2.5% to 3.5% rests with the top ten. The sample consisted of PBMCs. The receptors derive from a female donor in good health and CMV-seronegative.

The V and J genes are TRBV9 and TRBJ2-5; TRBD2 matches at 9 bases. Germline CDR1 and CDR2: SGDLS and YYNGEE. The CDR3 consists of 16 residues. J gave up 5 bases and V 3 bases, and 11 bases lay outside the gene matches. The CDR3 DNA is TGTGCCAGCAGCGCTCTAGCGGGGAGATCTCGGGAGACCCAGTACTTC. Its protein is CASSALAGRSRETQYF. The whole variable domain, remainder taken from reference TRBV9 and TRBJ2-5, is DSGVTQTPKHLITATGQRVTLRCSPRSGDLSVYWYQQSLDQGLQFLIQYYNGEERAKGNILERFSAQQFPDLHSELNLSSLELGDSALYFCASSALAGRSRETQYFGPGTRLLVL.

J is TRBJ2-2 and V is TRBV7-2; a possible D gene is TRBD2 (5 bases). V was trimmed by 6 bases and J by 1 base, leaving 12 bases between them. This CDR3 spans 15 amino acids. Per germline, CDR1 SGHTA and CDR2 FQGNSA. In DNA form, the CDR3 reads TGTGCCAGCAGGGGAGCAATGGGGAACACCGGGGAGCTGTTTTTT. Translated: CASRGAMGNTGELFF.

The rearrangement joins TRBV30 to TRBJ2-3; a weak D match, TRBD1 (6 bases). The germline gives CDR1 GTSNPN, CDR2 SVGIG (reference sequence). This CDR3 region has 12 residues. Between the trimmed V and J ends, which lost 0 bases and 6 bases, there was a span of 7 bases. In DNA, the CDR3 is TGTGCCTGGAGTGTACAGGGTGATACGCAGTATTTT. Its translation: CAWSVQGDTQYF. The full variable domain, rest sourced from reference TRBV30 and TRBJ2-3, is SQTIHQWPATLVQPVGSPLSLECTVEGTSNPNLYWYRQAAGRGLQLLFYSVGIGQISSEVPQNLSASRPQDRQFILSSKKLLLSDSGFYLCAWSVQGDTQYFGPGTRLTVL.

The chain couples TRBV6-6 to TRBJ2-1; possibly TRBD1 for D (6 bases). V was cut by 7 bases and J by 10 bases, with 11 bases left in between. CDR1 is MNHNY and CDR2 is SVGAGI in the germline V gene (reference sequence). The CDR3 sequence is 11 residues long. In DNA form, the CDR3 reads TGTGCCAGCACTCTAGGGGGAGAGCAGTTCTTC. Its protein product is CASTLGGEQFF.

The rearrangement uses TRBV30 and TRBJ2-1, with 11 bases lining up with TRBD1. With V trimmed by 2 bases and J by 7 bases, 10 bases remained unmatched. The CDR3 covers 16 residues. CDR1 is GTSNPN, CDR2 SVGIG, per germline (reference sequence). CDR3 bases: TGTGCCTGGAGTCCACTGGGACAGGGGGTTAGAAATGAGCAGTTCTTC. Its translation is CAWSPLGQGVRNEQFF.

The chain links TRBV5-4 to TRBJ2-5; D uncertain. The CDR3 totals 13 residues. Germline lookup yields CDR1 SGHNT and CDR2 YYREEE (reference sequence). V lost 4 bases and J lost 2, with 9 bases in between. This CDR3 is CASSSKKQETQYF. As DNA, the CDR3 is TGTGCCAGCAGCAGCAAGAAACAAGAGACCCAGTACTTC.

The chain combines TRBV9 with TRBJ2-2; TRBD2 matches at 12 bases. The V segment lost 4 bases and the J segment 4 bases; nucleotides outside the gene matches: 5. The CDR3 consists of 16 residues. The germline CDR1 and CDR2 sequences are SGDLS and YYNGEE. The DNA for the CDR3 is TGTGCCAGCAGCACAAGACTAGCGGGAGTCACCGGGGAGCTGTTTTTT. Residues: CASSTRLAGVTGELFF.

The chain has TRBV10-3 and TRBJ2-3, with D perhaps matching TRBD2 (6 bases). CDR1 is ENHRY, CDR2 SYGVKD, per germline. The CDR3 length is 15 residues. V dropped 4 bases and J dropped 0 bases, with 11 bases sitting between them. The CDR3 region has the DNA TGTGCCATCAGTGCTGCGGGGATTAGCACAGATACGCAGTATTTT. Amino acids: CAISAAGISTDTQYF.

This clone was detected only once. DNA for the CDR3: TGTGCCAGCAGAGTAAGGACAGGGAGTTACGGCTACACCTTC. Protein sequence: CASRVRTGSYGYTF. The chain recombines TRBV5-4 with TRBJ1-2; 8 bases are a match to TRBD1. The trim removed 5 bases at V and 8 bases at J, leaving 11 bases unmatched. Per germline, CDR1 SGHNT and CDR2 YYREEE (reference sequence). The CDR3 is 14 residues long.

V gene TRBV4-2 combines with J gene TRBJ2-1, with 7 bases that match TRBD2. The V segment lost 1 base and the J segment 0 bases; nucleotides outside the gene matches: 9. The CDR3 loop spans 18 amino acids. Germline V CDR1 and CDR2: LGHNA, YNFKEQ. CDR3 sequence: CASSQGVGRPDSYNEQFF. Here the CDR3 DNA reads TGTGCCAGCAGCCAAGGGGTCGGGAGGCCTGACTCCTACAATGAGCAGTTCTTC.

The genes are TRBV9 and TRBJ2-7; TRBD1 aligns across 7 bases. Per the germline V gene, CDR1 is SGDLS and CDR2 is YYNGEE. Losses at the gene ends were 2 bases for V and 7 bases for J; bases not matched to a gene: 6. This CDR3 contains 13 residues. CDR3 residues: CASSVRQGMEQYF. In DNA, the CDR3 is TGTGCCAGCAGCGTTCGACAGGGAATGGAGCAGTACTTC.

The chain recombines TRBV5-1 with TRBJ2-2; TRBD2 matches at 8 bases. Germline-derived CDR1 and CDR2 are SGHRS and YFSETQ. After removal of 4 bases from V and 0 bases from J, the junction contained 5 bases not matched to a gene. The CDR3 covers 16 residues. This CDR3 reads CASSLGLAANTGELFF. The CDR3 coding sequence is TGCGCCAGCAGCCTAGGACTAGCAGCGAACACCGGGGAGCTGTTTTTT.

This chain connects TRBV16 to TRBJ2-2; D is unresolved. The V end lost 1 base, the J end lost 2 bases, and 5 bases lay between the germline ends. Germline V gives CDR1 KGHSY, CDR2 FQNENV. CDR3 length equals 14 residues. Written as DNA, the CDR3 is TGTGCCAGCAGCCAATTTTTAAACACCGGGGAGCTGTTTTTT. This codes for CASSQFLNTGELFF.

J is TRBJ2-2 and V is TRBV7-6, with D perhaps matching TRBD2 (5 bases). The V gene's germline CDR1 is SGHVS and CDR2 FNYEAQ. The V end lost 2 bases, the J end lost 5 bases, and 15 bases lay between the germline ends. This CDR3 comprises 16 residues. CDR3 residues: CASSLSRTVPTGELFF. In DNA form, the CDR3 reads TGTGCCAGCAGCTTATCCCGGACTGTACCTACCGGGGAGCTGTTTTTT.

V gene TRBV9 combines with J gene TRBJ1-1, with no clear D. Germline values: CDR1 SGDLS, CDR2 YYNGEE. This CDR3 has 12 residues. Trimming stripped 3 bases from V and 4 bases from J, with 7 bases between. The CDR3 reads CASSGVSTEAFF. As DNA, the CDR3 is TGTGCCAGCAGCGGTGTTAGCACTGAAGCTTTCTTT.

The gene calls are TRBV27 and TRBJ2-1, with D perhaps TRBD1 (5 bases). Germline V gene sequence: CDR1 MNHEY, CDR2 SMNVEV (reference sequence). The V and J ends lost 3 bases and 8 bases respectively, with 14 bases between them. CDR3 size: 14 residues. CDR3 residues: CASSFDSSWDEQFF. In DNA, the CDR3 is TGTGCCAGCAGTTTCGACAGCTCCTGGGATGAGCAGTTCTTC.

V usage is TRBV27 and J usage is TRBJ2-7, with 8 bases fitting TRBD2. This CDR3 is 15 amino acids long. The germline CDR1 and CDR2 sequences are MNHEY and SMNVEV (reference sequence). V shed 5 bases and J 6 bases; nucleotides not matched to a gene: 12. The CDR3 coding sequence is TGTGCCAGCAGTCTCCTACGGACTAGCTTCGGCGAGCAGTACTTC. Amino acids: CASSLLRTSFGEQYF.

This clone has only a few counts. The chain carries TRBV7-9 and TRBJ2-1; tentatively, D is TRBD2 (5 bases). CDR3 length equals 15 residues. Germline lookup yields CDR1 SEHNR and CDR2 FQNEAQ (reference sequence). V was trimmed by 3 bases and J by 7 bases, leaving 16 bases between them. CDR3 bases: TGTGCCAGCAGCTTCGGAGTGGGAGCGGCAAATGAGCAGTTCTTC. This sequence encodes CASSFGVGAANEQFF.

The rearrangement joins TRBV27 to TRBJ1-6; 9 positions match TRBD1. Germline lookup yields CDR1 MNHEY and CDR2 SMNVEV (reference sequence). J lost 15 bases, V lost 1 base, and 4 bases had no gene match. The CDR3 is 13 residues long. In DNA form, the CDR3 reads TGTGCCAGCAGTTTATGGGGACAGGGCGGCCTCCACTTT. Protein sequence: CASSLWGQGGLHF.

The CDR3 loop is CAWRGGSGRRTDTQYF. CDR3 coding DNA: TGTGCCTGGAGGGGGGGTAGCGGGAGACGCACAGATACGCAGTATTTT. This chain links TRBV30 with TRBJ2-3, with 9 bases matching TRBD2. Germline values: CDR1 GTSNPN, CDR2 SVGIG (reference sequence). Losses at the gene ends were 3 bases for V and 1 base for J; bases not matched to a gene: 8. The CDR3 contains 16 residues. The entire variable domain, with the rest obtained from reference TRBV30 and TRBJ2-3, is as follows: SQTIHQWPATLVQPVGSPLSLECTVEGTSNPNLYWYRQAAGRGLQLLFYSVGIGQISSEVPQNLSASRPQDRQFILSSKKLLLSDSGFYLCAWRGGSGRRTDTQYFGPGTRLTVL.

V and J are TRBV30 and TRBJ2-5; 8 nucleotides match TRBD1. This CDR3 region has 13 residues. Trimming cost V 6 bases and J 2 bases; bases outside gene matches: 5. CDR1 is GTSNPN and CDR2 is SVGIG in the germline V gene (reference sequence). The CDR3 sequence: CACPDRDQETQYF. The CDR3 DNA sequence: TGTGCCTGTCCGGACAGGGATCAAGAGACCCAGTACTTC.

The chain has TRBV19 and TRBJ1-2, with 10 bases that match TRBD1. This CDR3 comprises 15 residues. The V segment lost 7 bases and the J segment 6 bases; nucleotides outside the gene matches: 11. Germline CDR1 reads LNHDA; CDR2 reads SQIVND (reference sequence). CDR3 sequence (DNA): TGTGCCAGTATCGCCGGGACAGGGGTAAAGGATGGCTACACCTTC. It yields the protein CASIAGTGVKDGYTF.

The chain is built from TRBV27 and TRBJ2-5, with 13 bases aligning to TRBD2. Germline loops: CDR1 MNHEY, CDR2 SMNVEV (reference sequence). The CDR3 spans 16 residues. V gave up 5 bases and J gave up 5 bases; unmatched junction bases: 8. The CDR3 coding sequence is TGTGCCAGCAGTACCGGACTAGCGGGAGTGGTCGAGACCCAGTACTTC. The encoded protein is CASSTGLAGVVETQYF.

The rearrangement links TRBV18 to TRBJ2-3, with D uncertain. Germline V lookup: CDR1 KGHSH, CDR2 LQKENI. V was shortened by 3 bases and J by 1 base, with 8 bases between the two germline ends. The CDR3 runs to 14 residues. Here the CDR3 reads CASSPVHRTDTQYF. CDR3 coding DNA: TGTGCCAGCTCACCTGTACACCGCACAGATACGCAGTATTTT.

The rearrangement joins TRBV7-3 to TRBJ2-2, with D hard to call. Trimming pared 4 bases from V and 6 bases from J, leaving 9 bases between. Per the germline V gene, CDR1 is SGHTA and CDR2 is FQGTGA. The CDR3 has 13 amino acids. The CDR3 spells CASSSNHAGELFF. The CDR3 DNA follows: TGTGCCAGCAGCTCAAATCATGCCGGGGAGCTGTTTTTT.

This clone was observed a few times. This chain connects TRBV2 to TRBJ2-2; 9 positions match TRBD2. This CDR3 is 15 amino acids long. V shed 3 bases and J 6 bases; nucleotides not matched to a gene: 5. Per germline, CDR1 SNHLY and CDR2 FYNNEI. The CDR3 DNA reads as TGTGCCAGCAGTGATGATAGCGGGAGTTCCGGGGAGCTGTTTTTT. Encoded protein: CASSDDSGSSGELFF.